This T cell receptor (beta chain) was observed in a study of blood T cell repertoires in COVID-19. Study background: Some COVID-19 samples were acute and others convalescent; all came from the United States, Italy and Spain. Sample material is recorded as cDNA or gDNA derived from T cells, B-cell-depleted T cells, or PBMCs.

The authors' processing: Amplifying reference gene primers gave estimates of nucleated cell counts. Clones were read by immunoSEQ multiplex PCR, and TCRdb kept only the in-frame ones, dropping some. That table supplies the V and J calls and clone size; D and trimming were determined from the DNA. Among about 260,000 clones listed, about 90% were seen once. The CDR3 has 14 amino acids. Trimming stripped 5 bases from V and 5 bases from J, with 15 bases between. Germline V CDR1 and CDR2: ENHRY, SYGVKD. The specimen sequenced was peripheral blood. The clonotype was recovered from a middle-aged woman with acute or convalescent COVID-19. V and J are TRBV10-3 and TRBJ1-1; tentative D call: TRBD1 (6 bases). The CDR3 DNA sequence: TGTGCCATCAGTCAGGGGCATAAAGTTACTGAAGCTTTCTTT. Translation: CAISQGHKVTEAFF.